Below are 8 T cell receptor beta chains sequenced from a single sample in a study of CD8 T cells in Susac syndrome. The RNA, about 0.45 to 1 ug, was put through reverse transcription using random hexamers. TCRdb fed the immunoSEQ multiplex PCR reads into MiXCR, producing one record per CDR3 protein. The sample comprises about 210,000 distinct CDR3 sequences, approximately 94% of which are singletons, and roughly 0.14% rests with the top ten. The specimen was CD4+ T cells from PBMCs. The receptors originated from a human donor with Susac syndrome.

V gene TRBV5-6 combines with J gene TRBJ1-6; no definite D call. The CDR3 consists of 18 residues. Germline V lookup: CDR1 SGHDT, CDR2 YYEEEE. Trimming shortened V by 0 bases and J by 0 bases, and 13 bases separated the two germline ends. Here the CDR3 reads CASSLELDSSSYNSPLHF. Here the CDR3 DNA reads TGTGCCAGCAGCTTGGAGCTCGATTCCTCCTCCTATAATTCACCCCTCCACTTT.

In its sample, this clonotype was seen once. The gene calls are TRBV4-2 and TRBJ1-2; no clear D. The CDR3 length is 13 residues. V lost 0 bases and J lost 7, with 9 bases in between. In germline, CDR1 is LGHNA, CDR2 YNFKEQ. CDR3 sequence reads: CASSQEWTGGYTF. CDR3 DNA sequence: TGTGCCAGCAGCCAAGAGTGGACGGGTGGCTACACCTTC.

CDR3 sequence: CASSARQGSGYTF. The CDR3 nucleotides read TGTGCCAGTAGTGCTCGACAGGGCTCTGGCTACACCTTC. V gene TRBV19 combines with J gene TRBJ1-2; 7 nucleotides line up with TRBD1. The CDR3 consists of 13 residues. Losses at the gene ends were 5 bases for V and 7 bases for J; bases not matched to a gene: 7. Germline V gene lookup returns CDR1 LNHDA and CDR2 SQIVND (reference sequence).

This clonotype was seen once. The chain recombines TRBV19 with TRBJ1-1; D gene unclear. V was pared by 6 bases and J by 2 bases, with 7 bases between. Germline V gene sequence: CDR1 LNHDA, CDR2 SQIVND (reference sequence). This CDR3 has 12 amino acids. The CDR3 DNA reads TGTGCCAGTAGCACGGCCAACACTGAAGCTTTCTTT. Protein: CASSTANTEAFF.

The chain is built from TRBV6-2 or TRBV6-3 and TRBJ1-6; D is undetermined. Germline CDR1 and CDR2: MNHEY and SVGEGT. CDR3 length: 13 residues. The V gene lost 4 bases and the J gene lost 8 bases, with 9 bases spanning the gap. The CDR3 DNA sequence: TGTGCCAGCAGTTCCCAAAAGGATTCACCCCTCCACTTT. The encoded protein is CASSSQKDSPLHF.

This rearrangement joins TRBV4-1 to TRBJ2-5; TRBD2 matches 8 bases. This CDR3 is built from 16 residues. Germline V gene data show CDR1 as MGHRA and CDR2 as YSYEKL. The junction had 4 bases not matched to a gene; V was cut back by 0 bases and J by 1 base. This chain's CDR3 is CASSQDGGGIQETQYF. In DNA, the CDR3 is TGCGCCAGCAGCCAAGATGGCGGGGGGATCCAAGAGACCCAGTACTTC.

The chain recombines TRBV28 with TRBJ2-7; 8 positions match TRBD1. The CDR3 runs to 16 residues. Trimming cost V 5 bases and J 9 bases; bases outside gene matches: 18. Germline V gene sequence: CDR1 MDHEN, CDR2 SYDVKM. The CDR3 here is CASSRGTGSPPTTQYF. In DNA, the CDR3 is TGTGCCAGCAGTCGAGGGACAGGTTCCCCCCCTACGACGCAGTACTTC.

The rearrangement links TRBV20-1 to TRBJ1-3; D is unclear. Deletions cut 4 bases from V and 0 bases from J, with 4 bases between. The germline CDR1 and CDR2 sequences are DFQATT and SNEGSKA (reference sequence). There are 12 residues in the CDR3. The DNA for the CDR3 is TGCAGTGCTACCCTCTCTGGAAACACCATATATTTT. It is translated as CSATLSGNTIYF.